This T cell receptor beta chain was sequenced during a study of beta chain features in type 1 diabetes. Study-wide points: Within the patient group, naive, central memory and Treg TCRB repertoires appeared more similar to each other than within healthy donors. All four CD4+ subsets from Type 1 diabetes patients carried moderately but significantly shorter TCRB CDR3s.

As every portion of the isolated RNA was reverse transcribed, the sequencing read expressed TCRB transcripts. Repertoires were generated with immunoSEQ multiplex PCR, while TCRdb's copy carries only in-frame clones and drops some. The table shows a few hundred thousand clones, with less than 15% occurring only once. Germline V gives CDR1 ENHRY, CDR2 SYGVKD. CDR3 length: 14 residues. V gave up 0 bases and J gave up 5 bases, with 7 bases separating them. About this clone: Its target is unknown.

Sequenced material: naive CD4+ T cells from blood. This TCR was recovered from a woman aged 18-29 years with type 1 diabetes. V gene TRBV10-3 combines with J gene TRBJ2-2; unclear D gene. The CDR3 spells CAISESLGTGELFF. The CDR3 DNA sequence: TGTGCCATCAGTGAGTCTCTCGGGACCGGGGAGCTGTTTTTT.